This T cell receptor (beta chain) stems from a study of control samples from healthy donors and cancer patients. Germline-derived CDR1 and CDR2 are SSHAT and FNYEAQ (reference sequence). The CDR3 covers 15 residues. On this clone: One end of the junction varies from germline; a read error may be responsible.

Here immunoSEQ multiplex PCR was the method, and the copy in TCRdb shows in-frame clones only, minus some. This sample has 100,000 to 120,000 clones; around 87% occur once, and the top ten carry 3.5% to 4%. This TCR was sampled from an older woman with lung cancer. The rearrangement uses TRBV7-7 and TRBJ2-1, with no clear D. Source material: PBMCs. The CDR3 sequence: CASSRHHSSYNEQFF. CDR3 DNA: TGTGCTAGCAGCCGACACCATAGCTCCTACAATGAGCAGTTCTTC.